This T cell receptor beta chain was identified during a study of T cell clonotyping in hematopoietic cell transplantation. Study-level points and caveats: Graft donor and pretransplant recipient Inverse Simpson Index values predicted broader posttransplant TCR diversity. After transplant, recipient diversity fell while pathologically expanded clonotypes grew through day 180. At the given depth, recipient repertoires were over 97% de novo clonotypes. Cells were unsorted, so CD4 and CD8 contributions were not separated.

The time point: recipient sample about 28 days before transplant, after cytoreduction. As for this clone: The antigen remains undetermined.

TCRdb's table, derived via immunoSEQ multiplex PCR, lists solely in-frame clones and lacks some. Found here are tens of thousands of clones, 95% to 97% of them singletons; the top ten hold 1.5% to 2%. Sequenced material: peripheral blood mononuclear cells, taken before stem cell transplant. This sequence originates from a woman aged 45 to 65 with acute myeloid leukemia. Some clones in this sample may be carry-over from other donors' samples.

CDR3 residues: CASSGHQETQYF. DNA of the CDR3: TGCGCCAGCAGCGGCCACCAAGAGACCCAGTACTTC. The V gene is TRBV5-1, the J gene TRBJ2-5; D remains unclear. The CDR3 extends over 12 amino acids. In germline, CDR1 is SGHRS, CDR2 YFSETQ. V was shortened by 4 bases and J by 0 bases, with 4 bases between the two germline ends.